These 12 T cell receptor beta chains originate from one sample sequenced in a study of shared clonotypes between healthy human individuals. Terminally differentiated effector memory CD45RA+ cells were excluded by CCR7 positive selection of CD45RO-negative cells. Sequencing was performed with immunoSEQ multiplex PCR; in TCRdb, only in-frame clones are kept and a portion is missing. This table holds millions of clones, just over 90% found once. Sequenced sample: naive CD8+ T cells from PBMCs. All receptors derive from a young man in good health. Some clones in this sample may be carry-over from other donors' samples.

This chain joins TRBV6-5 and TRBJ1-2; 9 nucleotides align to TRBD1. Per germline, CDR1 MNHEY and CDR2 SVGAGI. Germline trimming cut 0 bases from V and 2 bases from J; bases unmatched to any gene: 4. The CDR3 has 16 residues. CDR3 bases: TGTGCCAGCAGTTACTCCGGACAGGGGCGGAACTATGGCTACACCTTC. As protein: CASSYSGQGRNYGYTF.

The V and J genes are TRBV11-2 and TRBJ2-1, with D uncertain. The CDR3 covers 13 residues. Trimming pared 1 base from V and 7 bases from J, leaving 8 bases between. CDR1 and CDR2 from the germline V gene are SGHAT and FQNNGV. The chain's CDR3 is CASSLVRSNEQFF. CDR3 sequence (DNA): TGTGCCAGCAGCTTAGTCCGATCGAATGAGCAGTTCTTC.

The genes are TRBV4-2 and TRBJ2-7, with a weak D call TRBD1 (5 bases). The V and J ends lost 0 bases and 4 bases respectively, with 10 bases between them. Per the germline V gene, CDR1 is LGHNA and CDR2 is YNFKEQ. The CDR3 length is 14 residues. The CDR3 spells CASSQEQTVYEQYF. The DNA of the CDR3 is TGTGCCAGCAGCCAAGAACAGACAGTTTACGAGCAGTACTTC.

To note about this clone: Other DNA sequences in this sample translate to the same CDR3. The rearrangement links TRBV7-9 to TRBJ1-4; 7 bases match TRBD1. The germline V gene has CDR1 SEHNR and CDR2 FQNEAQ (reference sequence). Trimming removed 3 bases from V and 8 bases from J; junction bases left unmatched: 3. The CDR3 loop spans 13 amino acids. CDR3 protein: CASSLLGGEKLFF. CDR3 in DNA: TGTGCCAGCAGCTTGTTAGGGGGCGAAAAACTGTTTTTT.

The chain employs TRBV9 and TRBJ2-2; D ambiguous. This CDR3 has 16 residues. Between the trimmed V and J ends, which lost 3 bases and 5 bases, there was a span of 17 bases. Germline CDR1 reads SGDLS; CDR2 reads YYNGEE. The CDR3 nucleotides are TGTGCCAGCAGCGCAGGAACAGTCCTGGGTACCGGGGAGCTGTTTTTT. Encoded protein: CASSAGTVLGTGELFF.

V usage is TRBV6-6 and J usage is TRBJ2-2, with D perhaps matching TRBD2 (5 bases). The length of the CDR3 is 16 residues. In germline, CDR1 is MNHNY, CDR2 SVGAGI (reference sequence). Trimming cost V 4 bases and J 2 bases, with 14 bases left between them. Written as DNA, the CDR3 is TGTGCCAGCAGTTCCCACGGGGAATACAACACCGGGGAGCTGTTTTTT. This translates into CASSSHGEYNTGELFF.

This chain connects TRBV7-9 to TRBJ2-1; weak D call: TRBD2 (6 bases). Germline-derived CDR1 and CDR2 are SEHNR and FQNEAQ (reference sequence). This CDR3 is 12 amino acids long. V shed 7 bases and J shed 9 bases, with 13 bases lying between them. In nucleotides, the CDR3 is TGTGCCAGCAATAGTTTCGGGGGTGAGCAGTTCTTC. Its translation is CASNSFGGEQFF.

The J gene is TRBJ2-1, the V gene TRBV7-2; D is ambiguous. Trimming removed 3 bases from V and 2 bases from J, with 11 bases in between. Germline V gene lookup returns CDR1 SGHTA and CDR2 FQGNSA. The CDR3 totals 15 residues. The CDR3 region has the DNA TGTGCCAGCAGCTTTGTGGGCAGTGCCTACAATGAGCAGTTCTTC. Residues: CASSFVGSAYNEQFF.

This clone has a handful of counts. The rearrangement uses TRBV9 and TRBJ1-5; D is uncertain. V lost 4 bases to trimming and J lost 0 bases, with 11 bases between them. The CDR3 consists of 15 residues. CDR1 and CDR2 (germline): SGDLS, YYNGEE. CDR3 nucleotide sequence: TGTGCCAGCAGCCCCATGGGAAATAGCAATCAGCCCCAGCATTTT. Protein product: CASSPMGNSNQPQHF.

The chain recombines TRBV29-1 with TRBJ1-1; D is uncertain. Trimming cost V 7 bases and J 0 bases, with 9 bases left between them. Germline lookup yields CDR1 SQVTM and CDR2 ANQGSEA. The CDR3 has 12 residues. DNA for the CDR3: TGCAGCGCGACAATCATGAACACTGAAGCTTTCTTT. Translated, it gives CSATIMNTEAFF. Together with reference TRBV29-1 and TRBJ1-1, the CDR3 gives the full variable domain: SAVISQKPSRDICQRGTSLTIQCQVDSQVTMMFWYRQQPGQSLTLIATANQGSEATYESGFVIDKFPISRPNLTFSTLTVSNMSPEDSSIYLCSATIMNTEAFFGQGTRLTVV.

The chain is built from TRBV9 and TRBJ2-3; D is ambiguous. CDR1 and CDR2 from the germline V gene are SGDLS and YYNGEE. V lost 0 bases and J lost 4, with 18 bases in between. The CDR3 length is 17 residues. The CDR3 here is CASSVGPPTSPSDTQYF. The DNA of the CDR3 is TGTGCCAGCAGCGTAGGTCCCCCTACGAGTCCGTCAGATACGCAGTATTTT.

The chain couples TRBV4-1 to TRBJ2-1; no reliable D call. Trimming removed 0 bases from V and 10 bases from J, with 16 bases in between. This CDR3 is built from 15 residues. Germline lookup yields CDR1 MGHRA and CDR2 YSYEKL. CDR3 nucleotide sequence: TGCGCCAGCAGCCAAGATCTTGGTTATGTGCGCGAGCAGTTCTTC. This encodes CASSQDLGYVREQFF.